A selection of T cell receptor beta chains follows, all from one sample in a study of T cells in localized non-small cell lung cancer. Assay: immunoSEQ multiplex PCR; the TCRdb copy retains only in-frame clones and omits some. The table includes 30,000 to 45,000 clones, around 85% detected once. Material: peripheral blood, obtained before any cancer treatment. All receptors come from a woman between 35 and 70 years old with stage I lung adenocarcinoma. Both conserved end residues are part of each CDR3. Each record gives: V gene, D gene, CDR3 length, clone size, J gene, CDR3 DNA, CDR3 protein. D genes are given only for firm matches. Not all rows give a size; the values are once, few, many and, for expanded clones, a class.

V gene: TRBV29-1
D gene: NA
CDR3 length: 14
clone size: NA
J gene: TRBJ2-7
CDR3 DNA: TGCAGCGTTCTAGTCCAATATGGGGGCTACGAGCAGTACTTC
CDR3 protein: CSVLVQYGGYEQYF

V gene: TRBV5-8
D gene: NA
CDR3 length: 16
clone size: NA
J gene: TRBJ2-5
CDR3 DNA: TGTGCCAGCAGCTCAACTACCAGGGGTTTTAAAGAGACCCAGTACTTC
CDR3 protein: CASSSTTRGFKETQYF

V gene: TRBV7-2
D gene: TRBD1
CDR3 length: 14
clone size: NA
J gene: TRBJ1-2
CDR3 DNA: TGTGCCAGCAGCATAGACAGGGGGCCCTATGGCTACACCTTC
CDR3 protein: CASSIDRGPYGYTF

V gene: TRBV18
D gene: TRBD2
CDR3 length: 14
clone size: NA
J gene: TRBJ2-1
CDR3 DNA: TGTGCCAGCTCACTAGCGGGGGTAGACAATGAGCAGTTCTTC
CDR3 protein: CASSLAGVDNEQFF

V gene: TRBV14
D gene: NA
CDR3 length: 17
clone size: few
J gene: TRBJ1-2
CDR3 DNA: TGTGCCAGCAGCCAAGATTCGTGGACAGCCCTCAACTATGGCTACACCTTC
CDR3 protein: CASSQDSWTALNYGYTF

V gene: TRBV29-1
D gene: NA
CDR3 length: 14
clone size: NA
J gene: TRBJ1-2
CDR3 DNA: TGCAGCGTTGACCTTGGCGTTGGGGGCCTTGGCTACACCTTC
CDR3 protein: CSVDLGVGGLGYTF

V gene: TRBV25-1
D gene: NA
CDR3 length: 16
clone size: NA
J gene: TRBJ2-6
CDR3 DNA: TGTGCCAGCAGTGCTCACGACAGTCCTGGGGCCAACGTCCTGACTTTC
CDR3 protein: CASSAHDSPGANVLTF

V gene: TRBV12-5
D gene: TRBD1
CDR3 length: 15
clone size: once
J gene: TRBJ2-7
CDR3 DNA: TGTGCTAGTGACCCCTCCGCGGGACAGGGCTACGAGCAGTACTTC
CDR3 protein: CASDPSAGQGYEQYF

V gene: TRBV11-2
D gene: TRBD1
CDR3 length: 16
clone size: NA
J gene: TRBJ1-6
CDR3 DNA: TGTGCCAGCAGGGTACAGGGGGCAGGATATAATTCACCCCTCCACTTT
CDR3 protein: CASRVQGAGYNSPLHF

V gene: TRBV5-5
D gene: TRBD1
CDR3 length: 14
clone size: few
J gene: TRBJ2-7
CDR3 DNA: TGTGCCAGCACCAGAAGACAGGGTGGCTACGAGCAGTACTTC
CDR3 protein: CASTRRQGGYEQYF

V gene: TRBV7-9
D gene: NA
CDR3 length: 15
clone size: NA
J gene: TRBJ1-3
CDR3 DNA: TGTGCCAGCAGCTCAGGACTTACCTCTGGAAACACCATATATTTT
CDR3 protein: CASSSGLTSGNTIYF

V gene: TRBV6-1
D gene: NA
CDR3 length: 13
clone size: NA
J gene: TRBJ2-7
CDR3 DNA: TGTGCCAGTCGGGGGGGACAGGGCTACGAGCAGTACTTC
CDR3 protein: CASRGGQGYEQYF

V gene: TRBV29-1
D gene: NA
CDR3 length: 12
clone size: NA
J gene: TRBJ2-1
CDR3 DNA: TGCAGCGTTGTGGAGGGGCCCAGGGAGCAGTTCTTC
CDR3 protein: CSVVEGPREQFF

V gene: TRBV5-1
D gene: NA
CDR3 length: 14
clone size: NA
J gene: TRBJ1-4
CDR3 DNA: TGCGCCAGCAGCTTCAACGGCGGGGGAGAAAAACTGTTTTTT
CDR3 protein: CASSFNGGGEKLFF

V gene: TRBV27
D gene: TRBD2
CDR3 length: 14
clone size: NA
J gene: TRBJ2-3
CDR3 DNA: TGTGCCAGCAGTTGGGGAGGGAGCACAGATACGCAGTATTTT
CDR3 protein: CASSWGGSTDTQYF

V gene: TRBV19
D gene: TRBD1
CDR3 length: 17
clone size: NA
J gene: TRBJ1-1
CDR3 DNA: TGTGCCAGTACCGATTTAGGAATACAGGGGGCGAACACTGAAGCTTTCTTT
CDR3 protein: CASTDLGIQGANTEAFF

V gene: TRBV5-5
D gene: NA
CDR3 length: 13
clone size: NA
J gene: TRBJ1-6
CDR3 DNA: TGTGCCAGCAGCTTGTACGTAAATTCACCCCTCCACTTT
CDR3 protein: CASSLYVNSPLHF

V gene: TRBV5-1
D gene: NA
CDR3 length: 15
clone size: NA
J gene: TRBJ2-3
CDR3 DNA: TGCGCCAGCAGCTTGGGGACAGTTTTGACAGATACGCAGTATTTT
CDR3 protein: CASSLGTVLTDTQYF

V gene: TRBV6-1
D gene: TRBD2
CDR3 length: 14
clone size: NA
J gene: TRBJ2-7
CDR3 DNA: TGTGCCAGCAGTGACGGGGGGGCCAGGTACGAGCAGTACTTC
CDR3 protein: CASSDGGARYEQYF

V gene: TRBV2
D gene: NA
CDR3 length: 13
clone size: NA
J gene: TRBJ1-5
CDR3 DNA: TGTGCCAGCAGTGACACAGAGGGGCAGCCCCAGCATTTT
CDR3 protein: CASSDTEGQPQHF

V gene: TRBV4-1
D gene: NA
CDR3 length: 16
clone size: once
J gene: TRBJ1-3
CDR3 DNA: TGCGCCAGCAGCCGTACCATCGTGGGGTCTGGAAACACCATATATTTT
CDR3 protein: CASSRTIVGSGNTIYF

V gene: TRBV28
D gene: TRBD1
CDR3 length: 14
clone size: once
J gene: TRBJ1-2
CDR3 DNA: TGTGCCAGCACACCGTGGACAGGGGCGAGAGGCTACACCTTC
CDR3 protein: CASTPWTGARGYTF

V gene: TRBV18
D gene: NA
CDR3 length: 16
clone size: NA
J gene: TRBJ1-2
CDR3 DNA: TGTGCCAGCTCACCAAGGGACCGCGTTGGAAACTATGGCTACACCTTC
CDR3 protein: CASSPRDRVGNYGYTF

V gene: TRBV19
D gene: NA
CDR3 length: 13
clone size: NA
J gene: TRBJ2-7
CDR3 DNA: TGTGCCAGTAGTATAGGGACAAACTACGAGCAGTACTTC
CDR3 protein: CASSIGTNYEQYF

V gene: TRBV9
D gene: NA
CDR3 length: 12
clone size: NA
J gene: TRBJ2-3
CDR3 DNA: TGTGCCAGCAGCGTAGCAACAGATACGCAGTATTTT
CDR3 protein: CASSVATDTQYF

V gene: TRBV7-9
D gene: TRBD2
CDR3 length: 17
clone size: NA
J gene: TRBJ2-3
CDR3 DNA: TGTGCCAGCAGCTTAGTCCCAGCGGGGGGGCGAGCAGATACGCAGTATTTT
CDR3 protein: CASSLVPAGGRADTQYF

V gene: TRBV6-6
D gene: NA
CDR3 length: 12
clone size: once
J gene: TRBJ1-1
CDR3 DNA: TGTGCCAGCATCCGGGACAATACTGAAGCTTTCTTT
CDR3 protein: CASIRDNTEAFF